This entry lists 21 T cell receptor beta chains sequenced from one sample in a study of cytomegalovirus exposure and HLA in healthy donors. Primers: 60 Vbeta forward and 13 Jbeta reverse. Data came from immunoSEQ multiplex PCR; TCRdb stores just in-frame clones and leaves some out. The profile shows about 210,000 clones, more than 65% of them singletons. Source material: PBMCs. Source of these receptors: a man aged 35-49 years in good health and CMV-seropositive.

In the case of this clone: Germline and junction disagree at one end, which may indicate a read error. V gene TRBV6-1 combines with J gene TRBJ1-5; 7 nucleotides agree with TRBD1. Germline CDR1 and CDR2: MNHNS and SASEGT. The CDR3 is made up of 13 amino acids. CDR3: CASSETRQGPSYF. The CDR3 nucleotides are TGTGCCAGCAGTGAAACTCGACAGGGCCCTTCTTATTTT.

The chain couples TRBV6-1 to TRBJ2-7; D is unclear. There are 11 residues in the CDR3. Trimming left V 11 bases short and J 0 bases short, with 8 bases between. Germline V gene sequence: CDR1 MNHNS, CDR2 SASEGT. The CDR3 sequence: CAARLSYEQYF. CDR3 in DNA: TGTGCCGCGCGCCTCTCCTACGAGCAGTACTTC.

This clone was seen ten or more times. This chain connects TRBV4-2 to TRBJ2-1; weak D call: TRBD2 (6 bases). The CDR3 runs to 15 residues. CDR1 and CDR2 from the germline V gene are LGHNA and YNFKEQ. V shed 1 base and J shed 8 bases, with 15 bases lying between them. The CDR3 protein is CASSQGSSVGDEQFF. CDR3 DNA: TGTGCCAGCAGCCAAGGCTCTAGCGTTGGGGATGAGCAGTTCTTC.

The rearrangement uses TRBV4-1 and TRBJ1-5, with D possibly being TRBD1 (5 bases). There are 13 residues in the CDR3. CDR1 is MGHRA and CDR2 is YSYEKL in the germline V gene. V lost 5 bases and J 3 bases, leaving 8 bases between the germline ends. The DNA for the CDR3 is TGCGCCAGCAGCGACAGTCTCAATCAGCCCCAGCATTTT. It yields the protein CASSDSLNQPQHF.

The chain is built from TRBV18 and TRBJ2-5, with D tentatively TRBD1 (5 bases). There are 13 residues in the CDR3. From germline, CDR1 is KGHSH and CDR2 LQKENI. V lost 3 bases to trimming and J lost 5 bases, with 10 bases between them. The CDR3 sequence is CASSPRPGETQYF. CDR3 bases: TGTGCCAGCTCACCCCGACCAGGGGAGACCCAGTACTTC.

By sample fraction, this clone is medium-sized. The V call is TRBV14, the J call TRBJ1-2; weak D call: TRBD1 (5 bases). This CDR3 contains 14 residues. V lost 4 bases, J lost 4 bases, and 13 bases lay in between. Germline V gene data show CDR1 as SGHDN and CDR2 as FVKESK. The CDR3 here is CASSPLTVFYGYTF. The DNA for the CDR3 is TGTGCCAGCAGCCCGCTGACAGTCTTCTATGGCTACACCTTC.

This clone was observed a handful of times. The chain employs TRBV5-1 and TRBJ2-2; TRBD2 is a possible D gene (6 bases). Trimming removed 1 base at V and 5 bases at J, with 12 bases between. The CDR3 totals 15 residues. The germline gives CDR1 SGHRS, CDR2 YFSETQ. The CDR3 DNA reads as TGCGCCAGCAGCTTGACTAGCTTTCGGACCGGGGAGCTGTTTTTT. It yields the protein CASSLTSFRTGELFF.

The genes are TRBV30 and TRBJ2-5; no reliable D call. The germline CDR1 and CDR2 sequences are GTSNPN and SVGIG (reference sequence). V lost 4 bases, J lost 2 bases, and 5 bases lay in between. The CDR3 length is 11 residues. The CDR3 reads CAWNTQETQYF. CDR3 sequence (DNA): TGTGCCTGGAATACTCAAGAGACCCAGTACTTC.

The chain is built from TRBV7-3 and TRBJ1-2; D remains ambiguous. The V and J ends lost 1 base and 8 bases respectively, with 14 bases between them. Germline V CDR1 and CDR2: SGHTA, FQGTGA. This CDR3 comprises 14 residues. The CDR3 DNA reads TGTGCCAGCAGCTTAAATGGGGAGGTGGGAGGCTACACCTTC. Protein: CASSLNGEVGGYTF.

The J gene is TRBJ2-5, the V gene TRBV6-1, with D possibly matching TRBD2 (6 bases). The DNA end favors TRBJ2-7, so the J call may be wrong. The CDR3 covers 13 residues. Germline CDR1 and CDR2: MNHNS and SASEGT. Here the CDR3 DNA reads TGTGCCAGCAGGGGACTTCTACCGTACGAGCAGTACTTC. Encoded protein: CASRGLLPYEQYF.

This clone was counted once. The chain links TRBV6-1 to TRBJ2-7; 15 nucleotides line up with TRBD2. The CDR3 spans 15 residues. J gave up 5 bases and V 3 bases, and 2 bases lay outside the gene matches. CDR1 is MNHNS and CDR2 is SASEGT in the germline V gene. As DNA, the CDR3 is TGTGCCAGCAGTGATGGACTAGCGGGAGGGAACGAGCAGTACTTC. Protein: CASSDGLAGGNEQYF.

The chain joins TRBV6-6 to TRBJ1-2, with TRBD1 matching 11 bases. This CDR3 is 13 amino acids long. V was clipped by 7 bases and J by 5 bases; unmatched bases: 3. Germline V gene sequence: CDR1 MNHNY, CDR2 SVGAGI (reference sequence). CDR3 sequence reads: CASMRDRGYGYTF. The CDR3, as DNA: TGTGCCAGCATGAGGGACAGGGGGTATGGCTACACCTTC.

The chain recombines TRBV6-5 with TRBJ2-7; perhaps TRBD2 as D (5 bases). CDR1 is MNHEY and CDR2 is SVGAGI in the germline V gene. The length of the CDR3 is 12 residues. V lost 5 bases and J lost 12, with 17 bases in between. CDR3 coding DNA: TGTGCCAGCAGTCCCGCGTTGGGGAGTCTGTACTTC. It is translated as CASSPALGSLYF.

Turning to this clone: Additional DNA sequences in this sample encode the identical CDR3. The rearrangement joins TRBV15 to TRBJ2-5, with 7 bases fitting TRBD1. With V trimmed by 1 base and J by 1 base, 0 bases remained unmatched. The V gene's germline CDR1 is LNHNV and CDR2 YYDKDF (reference sequence). The CDR3 sequence is 14 residues long. CDR3 sequence (DNA): TGTGCCACCAGCAGAGGACAGGGCCAAGAGACCCAGTACTTC. Its protein is CATSRGQGQETQYF.

CDR3 loop: CASNQLGGWDTEAFF. CDR3 nucleotide sequence: TGTGCCAGCAACCAGCTTGGGGGGTGGGACACTGAAGCTTTCTTT. The J gene is TRBJ1-1, the V gene TRBV5-6; weak D call: TRBD1 (5 bases). V dropped 6 bases and J dropped 3 bases, with 18 bases sitting between them. The CDR3 contains 15 residues. Germline values: CDR1 SGHDT, CDR2 YYEEEE.

The J gene is TRBJ2-1, the V gene TRBV7-9; 9 nucleotides match TRBD1. The V gene's germline CDR1 is SEHNR and CDR2 FQNEAQ (reference sequence). The V gene end was trimmed by 2 bases and the J gene end by 6 bases; junction bases not matched to a gene: 5. This CDR3 spans 15 amino acids. For the CDR3, the DNA is TGTGCCAGCAGCTTATGGGACAGGGATTTCAATGAGCAGTTCTTC. Amino acids: CASSLWDRDFNEQFF.

This clone was counted between two and nine times. V usage is TRBV11-2 and J usage is TRBJ1-4, with D unresolved. Germline-derived CDR1 and CDR2 are SGHAT and FQNNGV. This CDR3 contains 15 residues. V lost 5 bases and J 2 bases, leaving 12 bases between the germline ends. The CDR3 sequence: CASSTGVATNEKLFF. CDR3 nucleotide sequence: TGTGCCAGCAGCACGGGAGTGGCTACTAATGAAAAACTGTTTTTT.

The chain has TRBV28 and TRBJ1-5; 10 nucleotides align to TRBD1. V gave up 4 bases and J gave up 5 bases; unmatched junction bases: 17. The CDR3 is 19 amino acids. CDR1 MDHEN and CDR2 SYDVKM come from the germline V gene. The CDR3, as DNA: TGTGCCAGCAGTTCCCCCTTCGGGACAGGGGCGCGGTCGGATCAGCCCCAGCATTTT. This encodes CASSSPFGTGARSDQPQHF.

V and J are TRBV5-1 and TRBJ2-1; 9 bases line up with TRBD1. Germline loops: CDR1 SGHRS, CDR2 YFSETQ. The V and J ends lost 2 bases and 1 base, in that order; junction bases with no gene match: 1. CDR3 length: 15 amino acids. DNA of the CDR3: TGCGCCAGCAGCTTACAGGGGGCGTCCTACAATGAGCAGTTCTTC. Amino acids: CASSLQGASYNEQFF.

V gene TRBV28 combines with J gene TRBJ2-7; D not certain. V lost 2 bases and J 3 bases, leaving 5 bases between the germline ends. This CDR3 is built from 12 residues. CDR1 MDHEN and CDR2 SYDVKM come from the germline V gene. For the CDR3, the DNA is TGTGCCAGCAGTTTAAGGAGCTACGAGCAGTACTTC. Translated, it gives CASSLRSYEQYF.

The V call is TRBV6-1, the J call TRBJ2-3; 7 bases are a match to TRBD2. The CDR3 is 14 amino acids. J lost 2 bases, V lost 7 bases, and 6 bases had no gene match. Germline CDR1 is MNHNS and CDR2 is SASEGT. The CDR3 DNA follows: TGTGCCAGCAAGAAGCTAGCGGCCACAGATACGCAGTATTTT. As protein: CASKKLAATDTQYF.